This is a list of T cell receptor beta chains from one sample in a study of radiation and T cells in renal cell carcinoma. Here immunoSEQ multiplex PCR was the method, and the copy in TCRdb shows in-frame clones only, minus some. The data hold some 150,000 clones, with approximately 87% observed a single time. Source: blood, taken from a patient whose treatment included radiotherapy and nephrectomy. The receptors were sampled from a woman between 45 and 65 years old with renal cell carcinoma. The CDR3 runs from the conserved cysteine through the conserved F or W. The D gene is left open where the match is weak. Not all rows give a size; the values are once, few, many and, for expanded clones, a class.

clone size	V gene	J gene	D gene	CDR3 protein	CDR3 DNA
-	TRBV7-6	TRBJ1-2	TRBD1	CASSLGGQGSNYGYTF	TGTGCCAGCAGCTTAGGGGGACAGGGTTCTAACTATGGCTACACCTTC
-	TRBV7-2	TRBJ1-5	-	CASSLADSYSNQPQHF	TGTGCCAGCAGCTTAGCCGACAGCTATAGCAATCAGCCCCAGCATTTT
-	TRBV5-6	TRBJ1-4	TRBD1	CASSPRTGLNEKLFF	TGTGCCAGCAGCCCCCGGACAGGCCTTAATGAAAAACTGTTTTTT
-	TRBV6-5	TRBJ1-5	TRBD1	CASRQQGDSNQPQHF	TGTGCCAGCAGACAACAGGGGGATAGCAATCAGCCCCAGCATTTT
-	TRBV18	TRBJ1-6	TRBD1	CASSLGTGGAPESPLHF	TGTGCCAGCTCACTCGGGACAGGGGGCGCCCCTGAATCACCCCTCCACTTT
-	TRBV19	TRBJ1-5	-	CASSLGQFYSNQPQHF	TGTGCCAGTAGTCTTGGACAGTTCTATAGCAATCAGCCCCAGCATTTT
-	TRBV13	TRBJ1-2	-	CASSFYRGGGHGYTF	TGTGCCAGCAGCTTTTACCGAGGGGGAGGACATGGCTACACCTTC
-	TRBV29-1	TRBJ1-2	-	CSVDYGIGYTF	TGCAGCGTTGACTACGGAATTGGCTACACCTTC
once	TRBV2	TRBJ1-2	-	CASRQEEEGYTF	TGTGCCAGCAGACAAGAGGAGGAGGGCTACACCTTC
-	TRBV5-1	TRBJ1-1	-	CASSMDISGPEAFF	TGCGCCAGCAGCATGGACATTTCAGGACCTGAAGCTTTCTTT
-	TRBV19	TRBJ2-7	-	CASKARVGSYEQYF	TGTGCCAGTAAGGCAAGGGTGGGGTCCTACGAGCAGTACTTC
-	TRBV7-2	TRBJ1-4	TRBD1	CASRPQGTYEKLFF	TGTGCCAGCAGACCACAGGGGACATATGAAAAACTGTTTTTT
-	TRBV29-1	TRBJ1-1	-	CSSGSPTGGTEAFF	TGCAGCTCAGGGAGCCCCACGGGCGGCACTGAAGCTTTCTTT
-	TRBV2	TRBJ1-1	TRBD1	CASVREREGANTEAFF	TGTGCCAGCGTGAGGGAAAGGGAGGGGGCGAACACTGAAGCTTTCTTT
-	TRBV6-5	TRBJ1-5	-	CASSPTRGSNQPQHF	TGTGCCAGCAGCCCCACGCGGGGATCGAATCAGCCCCAGCATTTT
-	TRBV6-1	TRBJ2-5	-	CASSEQTEEETQYF	TGTGCCAGCAGTGAACAGACGGAAGAAGAGACCCAGTACTTC
once	TRBV25-1	TRBJ1-4	TRBD1	CASSPTRTGGSQLFF	TGTGCCAGCAGCCCGACAAGGACAGGGGGGAGCCAACTGTTTTTT
-	TRBV11-2	TRBJ1-1	-	CASSDQGTTEAFF	TGTGCCAGCAGTGACCAGGGTACGACTGAAGCTTTCTTT
-	TRBV27	TRBJ2-3	TRBD1	CASSLLWDRGGDTQYF	TGTGCCAGCAGTTTATTATGGGACAGGGGAGGGGATACGCAGTATTTT
-	TRBV30	TRBJ2-1	TRBD1	CAWSIPGQSVNEQFF	TGTGCCTGGTCGATCCCGGGACAGTCAGTCAATGAGCAGTTCTTC
-	TRBV5-4	TRBJ2-6	-	CASSLAGRGANVLTF	TGTGCCAGCAGCTTGGCCGGGCGTGGGGCCAACGTCCTGACTTTC
-	TRBV7-8	TRBJ2-5	-	CASSPYQETQYF	TGTGCCAGCAGCCCCTACCAAGAGACCCAGTACTTC
-	TRBV7-9	TRBJ1-6	TRBD1	CASSFGDRENSPLHF	TGTGCCAGCAGCTTTGGGGACAGGGAAAATTCACCCCTCCACTTT
-	TRBV4-1	TRBJ1-1	-	CASSQAKQGPNTEAFF	TGCGCCAGCAGCCAAGCGAAACAGGGACCCAACACTGAAGCTTTCTTT
once	TRBV19	TRBJ2-7	-	CASSIVAGNEQYF	TGTGCCAGTAGTATAGTAGCAGGCAACGAGCAGTACTTC
-	TRBV28	TRBJ1-1	TRBD1	CASTTGGWTEAFF	TGTGCCAGCACTACAGGGGGGTGGACTGAAGCTTTCTTT